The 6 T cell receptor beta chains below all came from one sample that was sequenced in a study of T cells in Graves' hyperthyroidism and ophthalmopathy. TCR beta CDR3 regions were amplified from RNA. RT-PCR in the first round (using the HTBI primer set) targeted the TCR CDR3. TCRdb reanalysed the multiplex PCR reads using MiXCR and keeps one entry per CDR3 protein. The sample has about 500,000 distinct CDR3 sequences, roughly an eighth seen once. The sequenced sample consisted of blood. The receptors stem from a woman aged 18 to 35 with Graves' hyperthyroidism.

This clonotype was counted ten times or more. DNA of the CDR3: TGTGCCAGCGCGGGACAGGGCATCGGACGAAACAATGAGCAGTTCTTC. Its translation is CASAGQGIGRNNEQFF. V is TRBV6-1 and J is TRBJ2-1, with TRBD1 matching 9 bases. Germline values: CDR1 MNHNS, CDR2 SASEGT. J gave up 5 bases and V 8 bases, and 13 bases lay outside the gene matches. There are 16 residues in the CDR3.

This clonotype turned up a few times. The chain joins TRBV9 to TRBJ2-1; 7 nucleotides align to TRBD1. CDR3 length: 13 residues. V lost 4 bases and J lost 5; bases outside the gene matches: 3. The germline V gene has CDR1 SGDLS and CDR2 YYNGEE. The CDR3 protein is CASSRGLDNEQFF. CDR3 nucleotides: TGTGCCAGCAGCAGGGGGCTCGACAATGAGCAGTTCTTC. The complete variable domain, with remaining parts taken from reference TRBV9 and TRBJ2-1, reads DSGVTQTPKHLITATGQRVTLRCSPRSGDLSVYWYQQSLDQGLQFLIQYYNGEERAKGNILERFSAQQFPDLHSELNLSSLELGDSALYFCASSRGLDNEQFFGPGTRLTVL.

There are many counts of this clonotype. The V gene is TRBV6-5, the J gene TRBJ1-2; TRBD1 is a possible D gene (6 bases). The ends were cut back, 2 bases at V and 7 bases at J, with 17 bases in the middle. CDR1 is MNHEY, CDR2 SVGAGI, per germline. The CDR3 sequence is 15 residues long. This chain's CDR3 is CASSYGRLRQAGYTF. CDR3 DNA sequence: TGTGCCAGCAGTTACGGCCGACTGCGACAGGCTGGCTACACCTTC.

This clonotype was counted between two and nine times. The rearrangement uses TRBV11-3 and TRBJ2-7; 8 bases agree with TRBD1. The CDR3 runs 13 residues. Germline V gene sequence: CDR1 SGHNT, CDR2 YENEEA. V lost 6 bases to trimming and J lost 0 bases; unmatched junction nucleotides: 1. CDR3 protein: CASRTGDSYEQYF. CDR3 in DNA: TGTGCCAGCAGGACAGGGGACTCCTACGAGCAGTACTTC. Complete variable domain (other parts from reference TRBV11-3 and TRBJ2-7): EAGVVQSPRYKIIEKKQPVAFWCNPISGHNTLYWYLQNLGQGPELLIRYENEEAVDDSQLPKDRFSAERLKGVDSTLKIQPAELGDSAVYLCASRTGDSYEQYFGPGTRLTVT.

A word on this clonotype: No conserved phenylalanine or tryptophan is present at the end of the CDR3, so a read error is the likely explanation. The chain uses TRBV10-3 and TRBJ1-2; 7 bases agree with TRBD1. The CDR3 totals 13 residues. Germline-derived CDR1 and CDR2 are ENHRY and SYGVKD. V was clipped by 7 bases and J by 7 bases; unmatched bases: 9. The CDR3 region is CAIMRSGDSGYTL. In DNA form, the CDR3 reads TGTGCCATCATGAGGTCAGGGGACAGTGGCTACACCCTC.

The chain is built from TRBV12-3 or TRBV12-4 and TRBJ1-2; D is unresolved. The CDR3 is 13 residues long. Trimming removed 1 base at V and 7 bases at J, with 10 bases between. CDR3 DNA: TGTGCCAGCAGTTTAGTGGGTAGCCTTGGCTACACCTTC. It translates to CASSLVGSLGYTF.